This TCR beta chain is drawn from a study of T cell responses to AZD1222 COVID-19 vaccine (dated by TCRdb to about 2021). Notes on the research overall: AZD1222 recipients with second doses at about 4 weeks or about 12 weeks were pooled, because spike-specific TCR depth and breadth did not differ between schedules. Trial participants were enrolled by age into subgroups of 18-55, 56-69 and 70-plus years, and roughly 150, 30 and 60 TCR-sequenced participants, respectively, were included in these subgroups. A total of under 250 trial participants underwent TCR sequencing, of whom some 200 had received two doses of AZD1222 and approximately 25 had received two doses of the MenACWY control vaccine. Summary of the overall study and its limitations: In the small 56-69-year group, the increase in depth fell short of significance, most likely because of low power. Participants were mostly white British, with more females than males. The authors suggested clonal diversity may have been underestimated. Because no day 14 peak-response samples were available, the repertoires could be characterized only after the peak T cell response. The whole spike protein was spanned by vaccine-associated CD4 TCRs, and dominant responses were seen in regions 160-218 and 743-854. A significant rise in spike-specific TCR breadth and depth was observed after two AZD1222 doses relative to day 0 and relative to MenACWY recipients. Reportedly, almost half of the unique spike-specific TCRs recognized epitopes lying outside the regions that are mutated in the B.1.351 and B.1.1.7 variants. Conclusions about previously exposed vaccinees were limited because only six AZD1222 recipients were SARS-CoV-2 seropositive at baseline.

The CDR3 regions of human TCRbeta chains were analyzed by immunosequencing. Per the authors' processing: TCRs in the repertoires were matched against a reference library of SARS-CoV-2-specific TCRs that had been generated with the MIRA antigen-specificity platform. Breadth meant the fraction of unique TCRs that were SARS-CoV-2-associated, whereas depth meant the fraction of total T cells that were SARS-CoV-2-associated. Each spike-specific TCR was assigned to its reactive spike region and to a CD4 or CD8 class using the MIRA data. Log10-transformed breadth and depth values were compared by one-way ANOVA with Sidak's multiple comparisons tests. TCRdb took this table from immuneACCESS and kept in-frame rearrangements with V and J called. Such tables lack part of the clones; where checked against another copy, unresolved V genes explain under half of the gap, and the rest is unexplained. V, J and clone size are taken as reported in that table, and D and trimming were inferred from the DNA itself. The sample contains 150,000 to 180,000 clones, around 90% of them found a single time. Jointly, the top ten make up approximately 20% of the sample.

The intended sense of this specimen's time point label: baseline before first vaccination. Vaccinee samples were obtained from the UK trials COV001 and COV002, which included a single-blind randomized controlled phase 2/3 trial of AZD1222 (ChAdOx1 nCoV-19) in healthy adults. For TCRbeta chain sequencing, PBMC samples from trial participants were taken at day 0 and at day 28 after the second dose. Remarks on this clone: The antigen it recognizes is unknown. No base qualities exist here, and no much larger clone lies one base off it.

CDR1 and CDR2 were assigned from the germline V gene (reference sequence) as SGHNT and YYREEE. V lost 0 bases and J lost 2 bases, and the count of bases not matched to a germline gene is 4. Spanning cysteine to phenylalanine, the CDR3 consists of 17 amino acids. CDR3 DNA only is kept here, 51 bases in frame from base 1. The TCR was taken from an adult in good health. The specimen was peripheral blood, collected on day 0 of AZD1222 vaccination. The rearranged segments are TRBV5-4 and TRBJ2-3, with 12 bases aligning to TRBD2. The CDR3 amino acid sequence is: CASSLGGLAGPTDTQYF. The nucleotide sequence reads TGTGCCAGCAGCTTGGGGGGACTAGCGGGTCCCACAGATACGCAGTATTTT.